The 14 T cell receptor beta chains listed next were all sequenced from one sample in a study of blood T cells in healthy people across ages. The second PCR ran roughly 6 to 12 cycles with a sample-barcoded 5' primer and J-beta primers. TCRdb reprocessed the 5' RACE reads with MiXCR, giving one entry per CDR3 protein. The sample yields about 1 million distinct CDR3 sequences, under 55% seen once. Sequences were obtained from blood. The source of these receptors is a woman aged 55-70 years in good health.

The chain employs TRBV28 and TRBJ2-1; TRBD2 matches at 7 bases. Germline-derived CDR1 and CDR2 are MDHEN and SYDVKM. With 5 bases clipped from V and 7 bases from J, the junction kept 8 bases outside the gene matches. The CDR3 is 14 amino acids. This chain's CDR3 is CASSGGGPGNEQFF. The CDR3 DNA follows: TGTGCCAGCAGTGGGGGAGGGCCCGGAAATGAGCAGTTCTTC.

The CDR3: CASSWDSTGGYTF. CDR3 in DNA: TGTGCCAGCAGTTGGGACAGTACCGGTGGCTACACCTTC. This sequence joins TRBV13 and TRBJ1-2; 7 bases agree with TRBD1. The length of the CDR3 is 13 residues. Trimming cost V 6 bases and J 7 bases; bases outside gene matches: 8. Germline V gives CDR1 PRHDT, CDR2 FYEKMQ (reference sequence).

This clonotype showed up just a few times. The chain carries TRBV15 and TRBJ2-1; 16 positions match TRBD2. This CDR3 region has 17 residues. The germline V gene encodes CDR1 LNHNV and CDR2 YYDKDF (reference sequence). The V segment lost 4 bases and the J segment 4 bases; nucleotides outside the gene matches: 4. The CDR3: CATSTGTSGRAYNEQFF. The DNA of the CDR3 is TGTGCCACCAGCACCGGGACTAGCGGGAGGGCGTACAATGAGCAGTTCTTC.

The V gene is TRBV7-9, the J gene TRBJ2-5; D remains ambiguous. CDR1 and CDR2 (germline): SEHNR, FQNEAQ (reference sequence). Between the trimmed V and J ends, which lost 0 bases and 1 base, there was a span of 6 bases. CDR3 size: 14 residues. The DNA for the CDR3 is TGTGCCAGCAGCTTAGCGAACAGCCAAGAGACCCAGTACTTC. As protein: CASSLANSQETQYF.

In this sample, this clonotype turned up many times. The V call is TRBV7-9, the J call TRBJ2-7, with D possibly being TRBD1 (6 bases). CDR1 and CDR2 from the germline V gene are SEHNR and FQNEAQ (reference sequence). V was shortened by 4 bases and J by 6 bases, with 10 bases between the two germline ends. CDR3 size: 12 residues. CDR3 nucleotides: TGTGCCAGCAGCTCGGCAGGGGTCGAGCAGTACTTC. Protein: CASSSAGVEQYF.

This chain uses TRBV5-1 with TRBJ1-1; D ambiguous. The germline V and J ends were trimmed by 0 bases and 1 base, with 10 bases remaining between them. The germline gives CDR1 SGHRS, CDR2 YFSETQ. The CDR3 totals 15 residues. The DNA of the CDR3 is TGCGCCAGCAGCTTGGCCCCAGCAAGGAACACTGAAGCTTTCTTT. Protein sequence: CASSLAPARNTEAFF.

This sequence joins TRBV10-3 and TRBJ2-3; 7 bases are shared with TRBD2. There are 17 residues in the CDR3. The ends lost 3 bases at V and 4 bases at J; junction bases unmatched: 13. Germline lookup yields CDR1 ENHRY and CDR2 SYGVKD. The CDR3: CAISERLAEGQSDTQYF. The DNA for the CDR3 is TGTGCCATCAGTGAACGGCTAGCGGAAGGGCAATCAGATACGCAGTATTTT.

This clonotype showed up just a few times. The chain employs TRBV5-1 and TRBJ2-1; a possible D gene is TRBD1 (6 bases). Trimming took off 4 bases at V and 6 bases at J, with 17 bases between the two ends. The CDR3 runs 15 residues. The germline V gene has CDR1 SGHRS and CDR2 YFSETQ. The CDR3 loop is CASSPYGTPGNEQFF. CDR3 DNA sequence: TGCGCCAGCAGCCCATACGGGACACCGGGCAATGAGCAGTTCTTC.

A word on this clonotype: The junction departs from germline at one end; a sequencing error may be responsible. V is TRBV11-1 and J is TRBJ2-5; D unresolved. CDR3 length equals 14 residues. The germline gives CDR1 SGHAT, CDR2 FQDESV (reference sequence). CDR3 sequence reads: CASKPGRVRETQYF. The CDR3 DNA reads TGTGCCAGCAAACCGGGCCGAGTGAGAGAGACTCAGTACTTC.

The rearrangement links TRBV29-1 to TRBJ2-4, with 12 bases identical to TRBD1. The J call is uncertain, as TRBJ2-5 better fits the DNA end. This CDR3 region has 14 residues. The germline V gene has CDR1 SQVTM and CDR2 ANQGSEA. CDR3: CSVVGTGGSETQYF. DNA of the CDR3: TGCAGCGTTGTCGGGACAGGGGGCAGTGAGACCCAGTACTTC.

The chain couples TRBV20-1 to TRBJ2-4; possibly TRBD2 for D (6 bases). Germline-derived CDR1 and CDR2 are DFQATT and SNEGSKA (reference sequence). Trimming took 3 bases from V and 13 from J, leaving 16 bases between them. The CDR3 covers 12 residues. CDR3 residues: CSARESPREQYF. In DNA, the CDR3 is TGCAGTGCTAGGGAGAGTCCTCGGGAGCAGTACTTC.

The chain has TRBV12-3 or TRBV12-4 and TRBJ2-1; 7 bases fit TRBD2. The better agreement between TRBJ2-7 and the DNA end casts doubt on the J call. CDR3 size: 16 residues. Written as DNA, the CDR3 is TGTGCCAGCAGGAAGACCGGGAGGAGCTCCTACAATGAGCAGTACTTC. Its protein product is CASRKTGRSSYNEQYF.

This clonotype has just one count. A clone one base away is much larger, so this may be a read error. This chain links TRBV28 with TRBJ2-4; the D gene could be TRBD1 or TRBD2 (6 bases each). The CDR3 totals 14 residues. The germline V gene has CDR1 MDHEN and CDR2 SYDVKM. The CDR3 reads CAAGDTLAKNIRYF. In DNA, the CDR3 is TGTGCCGCCGGGGACACACTAGCCAAAAACATTCGGTACTTC.

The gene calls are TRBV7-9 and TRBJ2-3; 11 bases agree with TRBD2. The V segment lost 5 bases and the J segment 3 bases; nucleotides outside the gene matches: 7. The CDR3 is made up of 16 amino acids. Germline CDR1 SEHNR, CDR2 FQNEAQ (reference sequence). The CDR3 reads CASSPASGRRTDTQYF. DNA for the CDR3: TGTGCCAGCAGCCCCGCTAGCGGGAGGAGGACAGATACGCAGTATTTT.